This T cell receptor (beta chain) stems from a study of blood T cell repertoires in COVID-19. At the level of the study: The origin of the acute and convalescent COVID-19 samples was the United States, Italy and Spain. In each case, the material was cDNA or gDNA derived from T cells, B-cell-depleted T cells, or PBMCs.

Original analysis: Counts of nucleated cells, estimated from reference gene primer amplification, were obtained. Using immunoSEQ multiplex PCR, the repertoire was profiled, and TCRdb retains in-frame clones only, with some absent. V, J and clone size are those of that table, while D and trimming were read from the DNA. In the table there are 91,000 or so clones, around 82% of which are singletons. CDR3 length: 12 residues. CDR1 and CDR2 from the germline V gene are SGHDT and YYEEEE. V lost 4 bases to trimming and J lost 7 bases; unmatched junction nucleotides: 3. The source is a man aged 50-59 years with active or convalescent COVID-19. Sample: peripheral blood. This chain links TRBV5-6 with TRBJ2-7, with 9 nucleotides matching TRBD1. CDR3 in amino acids: CASSRDRVEQYV. The DNA for the CDR3 is TGTGCCAGCAGCCGGGACAGGGTTGAGCAGTACGTC.